This T cell receptor beta chain originates from a study of T-cell memory formation after mild COVID-19. On the study more broadly: For the most part, TCR clusters were specific to one donor. Findings and limits, study-wide: Day 15 to 85 contracting clones showed balanced CD4/CD8; day 15 to 37 expanders favored CD4+. Contracting CD4+ clones were located mainly in CM and EM, and CD8+ clones in EMRA.

TCRdb ran MiXCR on the 5' RACE reads and lists one entry per CDR3 protein. This table holds about 400,000 distinct CDR3 sequences, approximately 16% found once. Ten or more counts support this clonotype. Its antigen is not known. Per the germline V gene, CDR1 is DFQATT and CDR2 is SNEGSKA (reference sequence). This CDR3 is 15 amino acids long. The V gene lost 5 bases and the J gene lost 0 bases, with 14 bases spanning the gap. V usage is TRBV20-1 and J usage is TRBJ1-3; D is perhaps TRBD1 (6 bases). The source material was PBMCs or a T cell subset sorted from them (not recorded which). This receptor was taken from a man younger than 35 who had mild COVID-19 (a few samples of this study predate the infection). Cell type and time point are not known. CDR3 in DNA: TGCAGTGCTGGAAGACAGGCCCTCTCTGGAAACACCATATATTTT. Translating gives CSAGRQALSGNTIYF.